These 25 T cell receptor beta chains came from one sample sequenced in a study of molecular identifiers for immune sequencing clone quantification. TCRdb reprocessed the PCR reads via MiXCR and lists one record per CDR3 protein. The data contain approximately 500,000 distinct CDR3 sequences, roughly a fifth of them singletons. The sequencing sample was made of naive CD8+ T cells from blood, with Jurkat cell RNA spiked in. Indicated subset: FACS-sorted CD8+CD4-CCR7+CD45RA+ naive T cells. The receptors shown here come from a human donor in good health. Some libraries in this study had Jurkat cell RNA spiked in.

A note on this clonotype: This may arise from a read error, as a much more abundant clone is one base away. V and J are TRBV28 and TRBJ2-1, with D unclear. This CDR3 region has 13 residues. Germline lookup yields CDR1 MDHEN and CDR2 SYDVKM. The V and J ends lost 5 bases and 4 bases respectively, with 9 bases between them. Here the CDR3 reads CASSLREYNEQFF. The CDR3 coding sequence is TGTGCCAGCAGTCTCCGAGAGTACAATGAGCAGTTCTTC.

The V gene is TRBV6-2 or TRBV6-3, the J gene TRBJ2-7; unclear D gene. The CDR3 is 13 amino acids. Germline CDR1 is MNHEY and CDR2 is SVGEGT. V dropped 6 bases and J dropped 4 bases, with 13 bases sitting between them. CDR3 nucleotide sequence: TGTGCCAGCAGCCCCGCGGTAGAGTACGAGCAGTACTTC. Translated: CASSPAVEYEQYF.

This clonotype was observed many times. V usage is TRBV6-5 and J usage is TRBJ2-7; 7 nucleotides match TRBD1. Trimming cost V 5 bases and J 4 bases; bases outside gene matches: 14. CDR3 length: 16 residues. Germline V gene data show CDR1 as MNHEY and CDR2 as SVGAGI. DNA of the CDR3: TGTGCCAGCAGTAAACTCTTCAGGGGGAAAATATACGAGCAGTACTTC. Protein: CASSKLFRGKIYEQYF.

V usage is TRBV24-1 and J usage is TRBJ2-1, with D possibly matching TRBD1 (6 bases). Germline V gene data show CDR1 as KGHDR and CDR2 as SFDVKD. V lost 2 bases, J lost 6 bases, and 16 bases lay in between. The CDR3 is made up of 16 amino acids. The CDR3 DNA is TGTGCCACCAGTGATTCCACGTCCACAGGGCGCAATGAGCAGTTCTTC. The encoded protein is CATSDSTSTGRNEQFF.

The J gene is TRBJ2-7, the V gene TRBV4-1, with 8 bases aligning to TRBD1. This CDR3 region has 15 residues. The germline gives CDR1 MGHRA, CDR2 YSYEKL. Trimming cost V 0 bases and J 3 bases; bases outside gene matches: 4. The CDR3 region has the DNA TGCGCCAGCAGCCAAGAACAGACAGGGGTCTACGAGCAGTACTTC. Amino acids: CASSQEQTGVYEQYF.

This clonotype occurred many times. This chain joins TRBV27 and TRBJ2-3; unclear D gene. Trimming pared 0 bases from V and 4 bases from J, leaving 8 bases between. CDR1 MNHEY and CDR2 SMNVEV come from the germline V gene (reference sequence). This CDR3 has 14 amino acids. The CDR3, as DNA: TGTGCCAGCAGTTTATCCACGGGTTCAGATACGCAGTATTTT. Protein: CASSLSTGSDTQYF.

There are many counts of this clonotype. CDR3 loop: CASSEDTAGAQYF. CDR3 nucleotide sequence: TGTGCCAGCAGCGAGGACACCGCAGGGGCCCAGTACTTC. This chain joins TRBV7-6 and TRBJ2-5; D is possibly TRBD1 (6 bases). The length of the CDR3 is 13 residues. Trimming stripped 5 bases from V and 9 bases from J, with 16 bases between. CDR1 and CDR2 from the germline V gene are SGHVS and FNYEAQ.

On this clonotype itself: A single base separates this from a much larger clone, so it may be a read error. The rearrangement links TRBV20-1 to TRBJ2-7; TRBD1 aligns across 10 bases. CDR1 and CDR2 from the germline V gene are DFQATT and SNEGSKA (reference sequence). The CDR3 runs to 13 residues. The CDR3 nucleotides are TGCGGTGCGGGGACAGGGGAGTCCTACGAGCAGTACTTC. This encodes CGAGTGESYEQYF.

This clonotype has just a few counts. The chain joins TRBV12-3 or TRBV12-4 to TRBJ2-1; D is uncertain. The CDR3 extends over 13 amino acids. V shed 7 bases and J shed 4 bases, with 11 bases lying between them. CDR3 in DNA: TGTGCCAGCACACCCTATGGGTACAATGAGCAGTTCTTC. Its protein product is CASTPYGYNEQFF.

This clonotype was picked up a small number of times. The V gene is TRBV7-9, the J gene TRBJ2-3, with 8 bases aligning to TRBD1. The length of the CDR3 is 16 residues. Germline V CDR1 and CDR2: SEHNR, FQNEAQ (reference sequence). V lost 5 bases to trimming and J lost 1 base; unmatched junction nucleotides: 8. CDR3 in amino acids: CASSPPVGQGTDTQYF. CDR3 in DNA: TGTGCCAGCAGCCCTCCGGTGGGACAGGGCACAGATACGCAGTATTTT.

The chain combines TRBV19 with TRBJ1-1; D is unresolved. Trimming took off 0 bases at V and 6 bases at J, with 8 bases between the two ends. CDR1 is LNHDA and CDR2 is SQIVND in the germline V gene (reference sequence). This CDR3 contains 13 residues. CDR3 region: CASSIDLDSEAFF. The DNA of the CDR3 is TGTGCCAGTAGTATAGACCTGGACTCTGAAGCTTTCTTT.

Of note for this clonotype: A read error may produce the germline difference seen at one junction end. The J gene is TRBJ1-1, the V gene TRBV12-3 or TRBV12-4, with 10 positions matching TRBD1. The CDR3 sequence is 16 residues long. The CDR3 nucleotides are TGTGCCAGCAGTTTAAGGTTCGGACAGGGGGATACTGGAGCTTTCTTT. Its translation: CASSLRFGQGDTGAFF.

This clonotype came up a few times. This sequence joins TRBV3-1 and TRBJ2-3, with D perhaps matching TRBD1 (5 bases). The CDR3 is 15 residues long. Germline loops: CDR1 LGHDT, CDR2 YNNKEL (reference sequence). Trimming removed 0 bases from V and 2 bases from J, with 9 bases in between. The CDR3 protein is CASSQEGLHTDTQYF. The CDR3 DNA is TGTGCCAGCAGCCAAGAGGGGCTACACACAGATACGCAGTATTTT.

The gene calls are TRBV12-3 or TRBV12-4 and TRBJ2-5, with 9 nucleotides matching TRBD1. V lost 3 bases, J lost 4 bases, and 9 bases stayed unmatched. The CDR3 spans 16 residues. CDR3 nucleotide sequence: TGTGCCAGCAGTTTTACGACAGGGGGTTTGGTAGAGACCCAGTACTTC. It is translated as CASSFTTGGLVETQYF.

This chain links TRBV27 with TRBJ1-2, with 8 bases that match TRBD1. CDR3 length: 15 residues. Germline V lookup: CDR1 MNHEY, CDR2 SMNVEV (reference sequence). The V and J ends lost 4 bases and 7 bases, in that order; junction bases with no gene match: 11. In DNA, the CDR3 is TGTGCCAGCAGTTCCCCGTCCGACAGGGGTGGTGGCTACACCTTC. Residues: CASSSPSDRGGGYTF.

As regards this clonotype: It may be a read error: a sequence one base away is much more abundant. The conserved final phenylalanine or tryptophan is absent from the CDR3, which likely points to a read error. The gene calls are TRBV9 and TRBJ2-5, with D perhaps TRBD1 (6 bases). Germline CDR1 SGDLS, CDR2 YYNGEE. Trimming removed 0 bases from V and 3 bases from J, with 18 bases in between. The CDR3 runs 17 residues. The CDR3 DNA is TGTGCCAGCAGCGTAGGTCCCCGGACAGTGGTAGAAGAGACCCAGTACCTC. Its translation is CASSVGPRTVVEETQYL.

This clonotype was seen many times. V and J are TRBV6-6 and TRBJ2-7; 9 nucleotides match TRBD1. V lost 8 bases to trimming and J lost 1 base; unmatched junction nucleotides: 3. In germline, CDR1 is MNHNY, CDR2 SVGAGI (reference sequence). The CDR3 has 13 amino acids. The CDR3 region has the DNA TGTGCCAGCCTGACAGGGGGATCCTACGAGCAGTACTTC. This translates into CASLTGGSYEQYF.

Comments on this clonotype: One junction end does not reproduce the germline sequence, and a read error may be involved. The J gene is TRBJ2-1, the V gene TRBV7-9; D unresolved. CDR1 is SEHNR, CDR2 FQNEAQ, per germline (reference sequence). The CDR3 length is 12 residues. In nucleotides, the CDR3 is TGTGCCAACAGCCCTAGATACAATGAGCAGTTCTTC. It is translated as CANSPRYNEQFF.

With regard to this clonotype: The junction does not match germline at one end; this may be a read error. The rearrangement links TRBV19 to TRBJ1-4; D is perhaps TRBD1 (5 bases). The CDR3 length is 15 residues. Germline CDR1 and CDR2: LNHDA and SQIVND (reference sequence). The CDR3 DNA reads TGTGTCAGTAGTGTATCAGGGTCGACTAATGAAAAACTGTTTTTT. Translating it yields CVSSVSGSTNEKLFF.

To note about this clonotype: It may be a read error: a sequence one base away is much more abundant. This chain joins TRBV5-1 and TRBJ2-3; a possible D gene is TRBD1 (6 bases). CDR3 size: 16 residues. The V gene's germline CDR1 is SGHRS and CDR2 YFSETQ. The CDR3 DNA follows: TGCGCCAGCACCGCAGGGGAGACAGTATCCACAGATACGCGGTATTTT. Its translation is CASTAGETVSTDTRYF.

At least ten counts were recorded for this clonotype. The V call is TRBV7-9, the J call TRBJ2-5; D is unresolved. Germline CDR1 SEHNR, CDR2 FQNEAQ (reference sequence). Trimming cost V 1 base and J 1 base, with 7 bases left between them. The CDR3 consists of 14 residues. CDR3 bases: TGTGCCAGCAGCTTAGTACAAACCCAAGAGACCCAGTACTTC. This sequence encodes CASSLVQTQETQYF.

This clonotype came up a few times. The chain joins TRBV2 to TRBJ2-4; D gene uncertain. The CDR3 is 13 residues long. The V end was cut by 3 bases, the J end by 5 bases, with 8 bases between. From germline, CDR1 is SNHLY and CDR2 FYNNEI. The CDR3, as DNA: TGTGCCAGCAGTGATCTGGTAGAAAACATTCAGTACTTC. This codes for CASSDLVENIQYF.

Comment on this clonotype: A much larger clone is a single base away; this may be a read error. J is TRBJ2-1 and V is TRBV3-1; D call uncertain. Germline CDR1 LGHDT, CDR2 YNNKEL (reference sequence). The CDR3 totals 12 residues. V was cut by 4 bases and J by 5 bases, with 6 bases left in between. The CDR3 region has the DNA TGTGCCAGCAGCCCCTTGAACAATGAGCAGTTCTTC. Encoded protein: CASSPLNNEQFF.

This clonotype has at least ten counts. The chain carries TRBV9 and TRBJ2-1; 14 positions agree with TRBD2. The CDR3 loop spans 15 amino acids. CDR1 is SGDLS and CDR2 is YYNGEE in the germline V gene. After removal of 0 bases from V and 9 bases from J, the junction contained 2 bases not matched to a gene. This CDR3 is CASSVGTSGGSEQFF. CDR3 nucleotide sequence: TGTGCCAGCAGCGTAGGGACTAGCGGGGGGAGTGAGCAGTTCTTC.

This clonotype was seen many times. This rearrangement joins TRBV9 to TRBJ2-4; D is unresolved. Trimming pared 3 bases from V and 3 bases from J, leaving 7 bases between. Germline V gene data show CDR1 as SGDLS and CDR2 as YYNGEE. This CDR3 is built from 13 residues. CDR3 nucleotide sequence: TGTGCCAGCAGCGGGGGTAGCAAAAACATTCAGTACTTC. Translating it yields CASSGGSKNIQYF. Combining the CDR3 with reference TRBV9 and TRBJ2-4 gives the whole variable domain DSGVTQTPKHLITATGQRVTLRCSPRSGDLSVYWYQQSLDQGLQFLIQYYNGEERAKGNILERFSAQQFPDLHSELNLSSLELGDSALYFCASSGGSKNIQYFGAGTRLSVL.